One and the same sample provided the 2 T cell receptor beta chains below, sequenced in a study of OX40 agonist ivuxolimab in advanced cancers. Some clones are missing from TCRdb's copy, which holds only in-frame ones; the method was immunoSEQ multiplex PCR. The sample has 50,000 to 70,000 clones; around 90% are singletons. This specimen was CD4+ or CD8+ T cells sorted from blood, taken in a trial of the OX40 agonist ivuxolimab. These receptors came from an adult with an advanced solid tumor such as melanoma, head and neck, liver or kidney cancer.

The CDR3 is CASSTQGQNSYEQYF. The CDR3 coding sequence is TGTGCCAGCAGCACCCAGGGACAGAATTCCTACGAGCAGTACTTC. J is TRBJ2-7 and V is TRBV7-9, with 7 bases matching TRBD1. V shed 5 bases and J 1 base; nucleotides not matched to a gene: 8. This CDR3 has 15 residues. Germline-derived CDR1 and CDR2 are SEHNR and FQNEAQ (reference sequence).

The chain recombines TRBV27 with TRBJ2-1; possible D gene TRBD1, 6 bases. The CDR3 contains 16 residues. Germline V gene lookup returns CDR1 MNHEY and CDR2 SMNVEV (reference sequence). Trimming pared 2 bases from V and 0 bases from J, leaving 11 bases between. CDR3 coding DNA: TGTGCCAGCAGTTTACAGGGGTTGAGCTCCTACAATGAGCAGTTCTTC. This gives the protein CASSLQGLSSYNEQFF.